The present T cell receptor beta chain was sequenced within a study of Ad26.COV2.S vaccination and SARS-CoV-2 variants. Study in general: Donor got 5x10^10 or 1x10^11 viral particles of Ad26.COV2.S.

TCRdb's copy holds only in-frame clones and misses some; the assay was immunoSEQ multiplex PCR. The sample holds around 340,000 clones; about 86% are singletons and the top ten take around 10%. Treatment reported: about 20 received Ad26.COV2.S at low or high dose, single or two shots; about 5 received placebo; per-sample allocation not given. Material that was analyzed had been drawn on day 63 after the first vaccine or placebo injection. The germline V gene has CDR1 SGHTA and CDR2 FQGNSA. CDR3 length equals 12 residues. V gave up 4 bases and J gave up 8 bases, with 9 bases separating them. Study-wide points: Breadth of non-spike TCRs did not differ between vaccinees and placebo recipients.

Only a few counts were recorded for this clone. What it binds is unknown. The receptor comes from a person aged 18-60 years who received the Ad26.COV2.S COVID-19 vaccine or a placebo. V is TRBV7-2 and J is TRBJ1-5, with D unresolved. The source material was peripheral blood, sampled in a trial of Ad26.COV2.S vaccine versus placebo. CDR3 DNA: TGTGCCAGCAGCTCTGTAGTGGAGCCCCAGCATTTT. It encodes CASSSVVEPQHF.